The 12 T cell receptor beta chains below come from one sample, sequenced in a study of T cell repertoires in cytomegalovirus infection. TCRdb reanalysed the reads using MiXCR and keeps one entry per CDR3 protein. This table has about 450,000 distinct CDR3 sequences, approximately 30% appearing once. Specimen: PBMCs. Source of these receptors: a human donor in good health (CMV status not recorded). Some clones in this sample may be carry-over from other donors' samples.

This clonotype was seen a handful of times. The V gene is TRBV30, the J gene TRBJ2-1, with D hard to call. The CDR3 consists of 13 residues. Germline V gene lookup returns CDR1 GTSNPN and CDR2 SVGIG (reference sequence). Trimming removed 2 bases from V and 4 bases from J, with 9 bases in between. CDR3 DNA sequence: TGTGCCTGGAGTAGCCAAAGATACAATGAGCAGTTCTTC. Translated: CAWSSQRYNEQFF.

CDR3 bases: TGTGCCAGCAGCACTCCACCCCATCAGCCCCAGCATTTT. This gives the protein CASSTPPHQPQHF. The genes are TRBV7-2 and TRBJ1-5; no definite D call. V dropped 5 bases and J dropped 5 bases, with 10 bases sitting between them. The CDR3 has 13 residues. Germline CDR1 is SGHTA and CDR2 is FQGNSA.

V usage is TRBV29-1 and J usage is TRBJ1-4, with D possibly TRBD1 on 5 matching bases. The CDR3 is 13 residues long. The germline gives CDR1 SQVTM, CDR2 ANQGSEA. V gave up 4 bases and J gave up 0 bases, with 6 bases separating them. CDR3 sequence reads: CSVVGATNEKLFF. The CDR3, as DNA: TGCAGCGTTGTAGGGGCAACTAATGAAAAACTGTTTTTT.

This clonotype was counted between two and nine times. The gene calls are TRBV6-1 and TRBJ2-1; 8 bases fit TRBD1. CDR3 length: 16 amino acids. Per the germline V gene, CDR1 is MNHNS and CDR2 is SASEGT. After removal of 2 bases from V and 4 bases from J, the junction contained 7 bases not matched to a gene. The CDR3 DNA sequence: TGTGCCAGCAGTGAACCTCGGACAGGGACTTACAATGAGCAGTTCTTC. Protein sequence: CASSEPRTGTYNEQFF.

The rearrangement uses TRBV27 and TRBJ2-3; D gene uncertain. The CDR3 is 13 amino acids. Germline CDR1 reads MNHEY; CDR2 reads SMNVEV (reference sequence). V lost 4 bases, J lost 2 bases, and 7 bases lay in between. CDR3 sequence: CASSSTNTDTQYF. The CDR3 DNA reads as TGTGCCAGCAGTTCTACCAACACAGATACGCAGTATTTT.

A few counts support this clonotype. The genes are TRBV28 and TRBJ1-1; D ambiguous. Germline V gives CDR1 MDHEN, CDR2 SYDVKM. The germline V and J ends were trimmed by 1 base and 0 bases, with 6 bases remaining between them. CDR3 length: 14 residues. CDR3 sequence reads: CASSLLTMNTEAFF. CDR3 coding DNA: TGTGCCAGCAGTTTATTAACCATGAACACTGAAGCTTTCTTT.

This clonotype turned up a few times. V and J are TRBV6-1 and TRBJ2-7, with D unresolved. Germline V CDR1 and CDR2: MNHNS, SASEGT. The length of the CDR3 is 15 residues. Trimming stripped 5 bases from V and 4 bases from J, with 18 bases between. This chain's CDR3 is CASSPNPGPGYEQYF. In nucleotides, the CDR3 is TGTGCCAGCAGTCCTAACCCAGGCCCAGGATACGAGCAGTACTTC.

The genes are TRBV5-3 and TRBJ2-1; possibly TRBD2 for D (5 bases). TRBV5-3 belongs to the ORF category, with a function that is uncertain. Trimming left V 8 bases short and J 0 bases short, with 18 bases between. The CDR3 is 16 amino acids. CDR3 in DNA: TGTGCCAGCAGGTTAATCGGGGATTTCTCCTACAATGAGCAGTTCTTC. Its protein is CASRLIGDFSYNEQFF.

This clonotype was detected a few times. V usage is TRBV6-6 and J usage is TRBJ2-3, with D perhaps TRBD2 (5 bases). V lost 6 bases, J lost 6 bases, and 16 bases lay in between. The CDR3 runs 14 residues. The V gene's germline CDR1 is MNHNY and CDR2 SVGAGI (reference sequence). The CDR3 loop is CASSKTRPGDTQYF. The CDR3 nucleotides read TGTGCCAGCAGCAAGACCCGCCCGGGGGATACGCAGTATTTT.

The chain uses TRBV4-3 and TRBJ2-7; the D gene is possibly TRBD2 (5 bases). The CDR3 loop spans 16 amino acids. Trimming pared 3 bases from V and 3 bases from J, leaving 18 bases between. The germline gives CDR1 LGHNA, CDR2 YSLEER. CDR3 coding DNA: TGCGCCAGCAGCCAGGGCCCCGACATGGCGGGCTACGAGCAGTACTTC. This translates into CASSQGPDMAGYEQYF.

Many counts were recorded for this clonotype. This sequence joins TRBV7-9 and TRBJ1-5; D unclear. Germline CDR1 and CDR2: SEHNR and FQNEAQ (reference sequence). V was trimmed by 5 bases and J by 7 bases, leaving 9 bases between them. CDR3 length: 12 residues. This CDR3 reads CASSEATQPQHF. CDR3 nucleotide sequence: TGTGCCAGCAGCGAAGCAACCCAGCCCCAGCATTTT. Supplemented by reference TRBV7-9 and TRBJ1-5, the full variable domain reads DTGVSQNPRHKITKRGQNVTFRCDPISEHNRLYWYRQTLGQGPEFLTYFQNEAQLEKSRLLSDRFSAERPKGSFSTLEIQRTEQGDSAMYLCASSEATQPQHFGDGTRLSIL.

Note on this clonotype: This CDR3 fails to terminate in the conserved phenylalanine or tryptophan, so it likely reflects a read error. The genes are TRBV7-2 and TRBJ2-1; no definite D call. V was clipped by 7 bases and J by 10 bases, with 20 bases between them. The germline V gene encodes CDR1 SGHTA and CDR2 FQGNSA. This CDR3 contains 14 residues. The CDR3 sequence: CASIPGLLNKEQFC. CDR3 DNA sequence: TGTGCCAGCATCCCGGGTCTACTCAATAAGGAGCAGTTCTGC.